The T cell receptor beta chain described here comes from a study of molecular identifiers for immune sequencing clone quantification (dated by TCRdb to the late 2010s). With regard to the full study: In a replicate experiment, RNA from roughly 20,000 or 100,000 naive CD8 T cells was split into five aliquots, four of which were sequenced. The study was a methods study using CD8 T cells to benchmark molecular-identifier clustering-based TCR repertoire sequencing (MIDCIRS) and TCR RNA copy counting.

The receptor library was made with PCR. This sample was sequenced with a NextSeq 500. Bulk TCR libraries were prepared as previously described, using TCR primers listed in Table S5. The Qiagen AllPrep DNA/RNA kit was used to purify total RNA. Before analysis, reads from multiple sequencing runs of one library were combined. Turning to the authors' computational methods: Reads were retained only if an exact TCR constant sequence was present, and the retained reads were trimmed to 150 nt and grouped according to their 12-nt molecular barcodes. Reads within each barcode group were sub-clustered using a 15% Levenshtein threshold, and quality-weighted consensus sequences were constructed for each RNA molecule. Non-functional sequences were discarded, and so were lower-count sequences lying one edit away from another sequence. Based on a fit of two negative binomial distributions, barcode sub-clusters having less than 20% of the maximum read count were discarded. TCRdb cleaned the public reads at Q25 with fastp, built clones with MiXCR and kept in-frame beta chains. Each CDR3 protein appears once, grouped with its most common genes and DNA. The V and J calls here are based on TCRdb, not the publication. In this sample the table shows 100,000 or so distinct CDR3 sequences, 36% of which occur a single time. The ten biggest clones cover around 3.9% of the sample.

Libraries of naive CD8 T cells were generated from roughly 20,000 to 1,000,000 sorted cells, with 10%, 30% or 50% of the purified RNA used. On a BD FACSAria II, naive CD8 T cells were FACS-sorted as CD8+CD4-CCR7+CD45RA+ and collected into RLT Plus buffer. To test detection sensitivity, Jurkat RNA equal to under 13 TCR copies was added to samples of about 20,000-1,000,000 naive CD8 T cells. CD8 T cells were enriched with RosetteSep CD8+ T Cell Enrichment Cocktail and Ficoll-Paque, followed by ACK red cell lysis. Remarks on this clonotype: It lacks a known antigen. No base quality values were provided; no much bigger clone lies one nucleotide off.

The research as a whole found: Spiked-in Jurkat TCR RNA equivalent to a single cell was reported to be detectable even among more than 900,000 naive CD8 T cells. Modeling estimated about 3.3 recovered TCR RNA copies per cell, compared with around 9.7 by digital PCR, which implies about 30% capture efficiency. Clones above 20 RNA copies held over 97% of molecules in CMV-specific effector cells but under 1% in naive cells. Identical TCR molecules sharing a barcode could cause highly expanded clone sizes to be underestimated. Naive libraries contained spiked-in Jurkat TCR RNA (roughly 10 copies' worth), which is not part of the donor repertoire. When barcode sub-clustering was left out, chimeric consensus sequences inflated TCR diversity, with chimeras reaching as high as 47%.

The CDR3 runs 13 residues from the cysteine to the phenylalanine. Only the CDR3 part of the read is kept: 39 bases, read in frame from the first base. Compared with germline, V lacks 3 bases and J lacks 11 bases; bases without a gene match: 8. Based on the germline V gene (reference sequence), the CDR1 and CDR2 sequences are LNHNV and YYDKDF. The sequence was collected from a human donor in good health. Some libraries in this study had Jurkat cell RNA spiked in. The rearrangement combines TRBV15 with TRBJ2-3; 7 junctional bases match TRBD1. Sequencing was done on a sample of naive CD8+ T cells from blood, with Jurkat cell RNA spiked in. The cell subset or site label here, explained by the study, means: FACS-sorted CD8+CD4-CCR7+CD45RA+ naive T cells. The DNA sequence is TGTGCCACCAGCAGTAAGACAGGGTTCGAGCAGTATTTT. Translated, it reads CATSSKTGFEQYF.